The clone carrying this T cell receptor beta chain appeared once. Patients of the Seattle cohort, enrolled during active infection, were followed longitudinally. The sample comes from a study of blood T cell repertoires in COVID-19. Study context: The samples span acute and convalescent COVID-19 from the United States, Italy and Spain. T cells, B-cell-depleted T cells, or PBMCs provided the cDNA or gDNA that served as material.

Per the germline V gene, CDR1 is MDHEN and CDR2 is SYDVKM. The CDR3 extends over 14 amino acids. V was cut by 5 bases and J by 3 bases, with 11 bases left in between. As originally analysed: Researchers report that nucleated cell counts were estimated from reference gene primer amplification. TCRdb's copy holds only in-frame clones and misses some; the assay was immunoSEQ multiplex PCR. V, J and clone size were drawn from that table, and D and trimming were deduced from the DNA. This sample has about 200,000 clones, with roughly 94% found just once. Sequencing was carried out using peripheral blood. The TCR sequence derives from a man aged 25-45 years with COVID-19, enrolled during active disease. The chain is built from TRBV28 and TRBJ1-3, with D possibly being TRBD1 (5 bases). The CDR3 is CASSPPRGGNTIYF. Here the CDR3 DNA reads TGTGCCAGCAGTCCCCCAAGGGGTGGAAACACCATATATTTT.